Following are 28 T cell receptor beta chains from one sample sequenced in a study of OX40 agonist ivuxolimab in advanced cancers. Clones were sequenced by immunoSEQ multiplex PCR, and TCRdb holds only the in-frame ones, with some missing. The sample records tens of thousands of clones, roughly nine tenths being singletons. The starting material was CD4+ or CD8+ T cells sorted from blood, obtained in a trial of the OX40 agonist ivuxolimab. These TCRs come from an adult with an advanced solid tumor such as melanoma, head and neck, liver or kidney cancer.

This clone was counted once. The V and J genes are TRBV27 and TRBJ2-1, with D tentatively TRBD2 (5 bases). This CDR3 is built from 14 residues. Trimming shortened V by 6 bases and J by 2 bases, and 11 bases separated the two germline ends. Looked up from germline, CDR1 is MNHEY and CDR2 is SMNVEV (reference sequence). The CDR3 DNA follows: TGTGCCAGCAGCCTACTCGGGACCTACAATGAGCAGTTCTTC. It codes for CASSLLGTYNEQFF.

The chain has TRBV7-9 and TRBJ1-2; 10 bases fit TRBD1. The junction had 14 bases not matched to a gene; V was cut back by 5 bases and J by 5 bases. Germline CDR1 SEHNR, CDR2 FQNEAQ (reference sequence). This CDR3 is built from 17 residues. Written as DNA, the CDR3 is TGTGCCAGCAGCGCCGGACAGGGGGTTCCCTCAACTTATGGCTACACCTTC. It encodes CASSAGQGVPSTYGYTF.

This chain connects TRBV29-1 to TRBJ1-3; weak D call: TRBD1 (5 bases). CDR3 length: 15 amino acids. Trimming shortened V by 0 bases and J by 0 bases, and 9 bases separated the two germline ends. The V gene's germline CDR1 is SQVTM and CDR2 ANQGSEA. Here the CDR3 DNA reads TGCAGCGTTGAAGAGGGGACGGTCTCTGGAAACACCATATATTTT. It encodes CSVEEGTVSGNTIYF.

V gene TRBV7-8 combines with J gene TRBJ2-1, with no clear D. There are 12 residues in the CDR3. V was shortened by 5 bases and J by 8 bases, with 10 bases between the two germline ends. Germline values: CDR1 SGHVS, CDR2 FQNEAQ. CDR3 nucleotides: TGTGCCAGCAGCCCGCGGTGGGATGAGCAGTTCTTC. Encoded protein: CASSPRWDEQFF.

This clone was detected a few times. V and J are TRBV2 and TRBJ1-6; possibly TRBD1 for D (5 bases). Trimming left V 7 bases short and J 0 bases short, with 10 bases between. This CDR3 spans 15 amino acids. The germline CDR1 and CDR2 sequences are SNHLY and FYNNEI. The CDR3 DNA reads as TGTGCCAGCAATGCTGGACACTCCTATAATTCACCCCTCCACTTT. Its protein product is CASNAGHSYNSPLHF. The variable domain in full, with the rest retrieved from reference TRBV2 and TRBJ1-6, is EPEVTQTPSHQVTQMGQEVILRCVPISNHLYFYWYRQILGQKVEFLVSFYNNEISEKSEIFDDQFSVERPDGSNFTLKIRSTKLEDSAMYFCASNAGHSYNSPLHFGNGTRLTVT.

The chain recombines TRBV19 with TRBJ2-3, with D uncertain. CDR1 and CDR2 (germline): LNHDA, SQIVND (reference sequence). Deletions cut 3 bases from V and 0 bases from J, with 10 bases between. The CDR3 loop spans 15 amino acids. The CDR3 loop is CASSMSGGSTDTQYF. Written as DNA, the CDR3 is TGTGCCAGTAGTATGTCTGGTGGTAGCACAGATACGCAGTATTTT.

The chain recombines TRBV5-6 with TRBJ2-7; D gene uncertain. Per germline, CDR1 SGHDT and CDR2 YYEEEE. With 0 bases removed from V and 5 bases from J, the gap between germline ends came to 9 bases. The CDR3 length is 13 residues. The CDR3 reads CASSLGRWNEQYF. The CDR3, as DNA: TGTGCCAGCAGCTTGGGAAGGTGGAACGAGCAGTACTTC.

This clone was detected once. The chain uses TRBV29-1 and TRBJ1-1, with D tentatively TRBD1 (6 bases). This CDR3 is 14 amino acids long. Germline CDR1 SQVTM, CDR2 ANQGSEA. Trimming removed 6 bases from V and 5 bases from J, with 19 bases in between. CDR3 in amino acids: CSVGVGRGWTEAFF. DNA for the CDR3: TGCAGCGTCGGGGTAGGGAGGGGGTGGACTGAAGCTTTCTTT.

This clone was seen more than once but under ten times. The V and J genes are TRBV5-5 and TRBJ1-1; no clear D. Germline V gene lookup returns CDR1 SGHKS and CDR2 YYEKEE (reference sequence). The CDR3 has 11 residues. Trimming shortened V by 2 bases and J by 6 bases, and 5 bases separated the two germline ends. CDR3 sequence: CASSLVAEAFF. The CDR3 region has the DNA TGTGCCAGCAGCTTAGTCGCTGAAGCTTTCTTT.

The chain has TRBV19 and TRBJ2-1, with D uncertain. The germline CDR1 and CDR2 sequences are LNHDA and SQIVND (reference sequence). V was clipped by 3 bases and J by 5 bases, with 8 bases between them. The CDR3 consists of 13 residues. DNA of the CDR3: TGTGCCAGTAGTATTAAAACTCACAATGAGCAGTTCTTC. Translating it yields CASSIKTHNEQFF.

CDR3: CASSKEGRANEQYF. CDR3 sequence (DNA): TGTGCCAGCAGCAAAGAGGGCAGGGCCAACGAGCAGTACTTC. The genes are TRBV21-1 and TRBJ2-7; the table's D gene call, TRBD1, was not cross checked with the DNA. TRBV21-1 is shown as a pseudogene. The CDR3 totals 14 residues.

The chain employs TRBV27 and TRBJ2-3, with unresolved D. This CDR3 spans 13 amino acids. Germline V gene lookup returns CDR1 MNHEY and CDR2 SMNVEV (reference sequence). The V end lost 0 bases, the J end lost 5 bases, and 6 bases lay between the germline ends. The CDR3 protein is CASSLSGQDTQYF. The CDR3 DNA sequence: TGTGCCAGCAGTTTATCAGGGCAAGATACGCAGTATTTT.

The chain is built from TRBV19 and TRBJ2-7; 8 bases align to TRBD1. The V gene end was trimmed by 1 base and the J gene end by 5 bases; junction bases not matched to a gene: 4. There are 14 residues in the CDR3. CDR1 and CDR2 (germline): LNHDA, SQIVND (reference sequence). CDR3: CASSIADRVNEQYF. The CDR3 coding sequence is TGTGCCAGTAGTATAGCGGACAGGGTAAACGAGCAGTACTTC.

This chain connects TRBV7-2 to TRBJ1-1, with D uncertain. This CDR3 is 12 amino acids long. Deletions cut 0 bases from V and 7 bases from J, with 6 bases between. In germline, CDR1 is SGHTA, CDR2 FQGNSA. This CDR3 reads CASSLAGNEAFF. In nucleotides, the CDR3 is TGTGCCAGCAGCTTAGCGGGGAATGAAGCTTTCTTT.

This rearrangement joins TRBV19 to TRBJ2-2; a possible D gene is TRBD2 (6 bases). The germline V gene has CDR1 LNHDA and CDR2 SQIVND (reference sequence). V lost 11 bases to trimming and J lost 3 bases, with 13 bases between them. The CDR3 length is 13 residues. The CDR3 here is CAATGLHTGELFF. The CDR3 DNA reads TGTGCCGCCACGGGACTTCACACCGGGGAGCTGTTTTTT.

The rearrangement uses TRBV7-9 and TRBJ2-7; D is ambiguous. The CDR3 length is 11 residues. The V end lost 6 bases, the J end lost 6 bases, and 9 bases lay between the germline ends. Germline CDR1 reads SEHNR; CDR2 reads FQNEAQ (reference sequence). In nucleotides, the CDR3 is TGTGCCAGCAGGAGAGGTGGCGAGCAGTACTTC. Amino acids: CASRRGGEQYF.

The J gene is TRBJ1-1, the V gene TRBV30; D unclear. Germline CDR1 GTSNPN, CDR2 SVGIG (reference sequence). This CDR3 region has 12 residues. V lost 7 bases to trimming and J lost 1 base, with 10 bases between them. CDR3 DNA: TGTGCCTTGCAAGCGGGGAACACTGAAGCTTTCTTT. Amino acid sequence: CALQAGNTEAFF.

The chain joins TRBV14 to TRBJ2-5; 11 nucleotides align to TRBD2. Germline V gene sequence: CDR1 SGHDN, CDR2 FVKESK. CDR3 length: 16 residues. V lost 1 base and J lost 4; bases outside the gene matches: 5. CDR3 region: CASSQVEGTSGETQYF. CDR3 sequence (DNA): TGTGCCAGCAGCCAAGTTGAAGGGACTAGCGGAGAGACCCAGTACTTC.

This clone was observed a few times. The chain uses TRBV30 and TRBJ2-7; D is undetermined. V gave up 0 bases and J gave up 0 bases, with 9 bases separating them. Germline V gene sequence: CDR1 GTSNPN, CDR2 SVGIG (reference sequence). The CDR3 length is 14 residues. The CDR3 region is CAWSVLKASYEQYF. The CDR3 nucleotides read TGTGCCTGGAGTGTACTAAAGGCCTCCTACGAGCAGTACTTC.

The V and J genes are TRBV19 and TRBJ1-1, with D perhaps matching TRBD1 (6 bases). This CDR3 spans 13 amino acids. Trimming took 6 bases from V and 5 from J, leaving 13 bases between them. In germline, CDR1 is LNHDA, CDR2 SQIVND (reference sequence). The CDR3 spells CASSPTGKTEAFF. The CDR3 DNA is TGTGCCAGTAGCCCTACAGGGAAGACTGAAGCTTTCTTT.

The gene calls are TRBV7-9 and TRBJ2-1, with D perhaps matching TRBD1 or TRBD2 (6 bases each). This CDR3 is built from 16 residues. Trimming took off 5 bases at V and 5 bases at J, with 19 bases between the two ends. CDR1 and CDR2 (germline): SEHNR, FQNEAQ (reference sequence). The chain's CDR3 is CASSHQQGGQDNEQFF. DNA of the CDR3: TGTGCCAGCAGCCACCAACAGGGAGGTCAAGACAATGAGCAGTTCTTC.

The rearrangement joins TRBV7-6 to TRBJ2-2, with D possibly called TRBD1 or TRBD2 (6 bases each). Germline V lookup: CDR1 SGHVS, CDR2 FNYEAQ. V was clipped by 4 bases and J by 6 bases, with 15 bases between them. The CDR3 sequence is 15 residues long. CDR3 loop: CASSSLEGGSGELFF. CDR3 nucleotide sequence: TGTGCCAGCAGCTCCCTTGAGGGGGGATCCGGGGAGCTGTTTTTT.

The chain combines TRBV28 with TRBJ1-3, with D unresolved. Germline CDR1 is MDHEN and CDR2 is SYDVKM. This CDR3 has 12 residues. V was cut by 2 bases and J by 3 bases, with 2 bases left in between. CDR3 sequence reads: CASSLGGNTIYF. CDR3 DNA sequence: TGTGCCAGCAGTTTAGGTGGAAACACCATATATTTT.

The chain combines TRBV20-1 with TRBJ2-2; no definite D call. Trimming left V 5 bases short and J 6 bases short, with 7 bases between. Germline lookup yields CDR1 DFQATT and CDR2 SNEGSKA (reference sequence). This CDR3 region has 11 residues. In DNA form, the CDR3 reads TGCAGTGCTCTAGGGCCCGGGGAGCTGTTTTTT. This codes for CSALGPGELFF.

The chain carries TRBV6-5 and TRBJ2-5; D unresolved. Germline V lookup: CDR1 MNHEY, CDR2 SVGAGI. V lost 2 bases to trimming and J lost 1 base, with 8 bases between them. This CDR3 contains 14 residues. CDR3 residues: CASSYGSGQETQYF. In nucleotides, the CDR3 is TGTGCCAGCAGTTACGGTTCTGGCCAAGAGACCCAGTACTTC.

This chain connects TRBV7-2 to TRBJ1-5; a weak D match, TRBD1 (5 bases). Trimming pared 4 bases from V and 5 bases from J, leaving 18 bases between. The CDR3 covers 16 residues. The germline gives CDR1 SGHTA, CDR2 FQGNSA. CDR3 loop: CASSSGGAQLYQPQHF. The DNA for the CDR3 is TGTGCCAGCAGCTCTGGAGGGGCTCAGTTATATCAGCCCCAGCATTTT. The whole variable domain, filled in from reference TRBV7-2 and TRBJ1-5, reads GAGVSQSPSNKVTEKGKDVELRCDPISGHTALYWYRQSLGQGLEFLIYFQGNSAPDKSGLPSDRFSAERTGGSVSTLTIQRTQQEDSAVYLCASSSGGAQLYQPQHFGDGTRLSIL.

The gene calls are TRBV11-3 and TRBJ2-1; D possibly corresponds to TRBD2 (5 bases). CDR3 size: 13 residues. The germline V gene has CDR1 SGHNT and CDR2 YENEEA. Trimming cost V 6 bases and J 8 bases, with 14 bases left between them. CDR3: CASRKRSEDEQFF. For the CDR3, the DNA is TGTGCCAGCAGAAAAAGGTCGGAGGATGAGCAGTTCTTC.

The chain recombines TRBV19 with TRBJ1-1; D not resolved. V was pared by 1 base and J by 3 bases, with 9 bases between. The CDR3 contains 14 residues. Germline V gives CDR1 LNHDA, CDR2 SQIVND (reference sequence). As DNA, the CDR3 is TGTGCCAGTAGTATAGGAACAGCCTACACTGAAGCTTTCTTT. It is translated as CASSIGTAYTEAFF.